This record looks at one T cell receptor beta chain sequence and its context. The source of the sample is a study of blood T cell repertoires in COVID-19. Study background: Whether acute or convalescent, the COVID-19 samples came from the United States, Italy and Spain. From T cells, B-cell-depleted T cells, or PBMCs came the material, which was cDNA or gDNA.

The length of the CDR3 is 13 residues. CDR1 is MNHEY and CDR2 is SVGAGI in the germline V gene. After removal of 4 bases from V and 5 bases from J, the junction contained 3 bases not matched to a gene. Per the authors' pipeline: How many nucleated cells were present was estimated from reference gene primer amplification. The repertoire was sequenced with immunoSEQ multiplex PCR; TCRdb's copy has only in-frame clones and lacks some. From that table come the V and J calls and clone size; the DNA was used to work out D and trimming. The sample holds about 380,000 clones, roughly nine tenths seen once. This chain connects TRBV6-5 to TRBJ1-1, with 8 positions matching TRBD1. Sequencing input: peripheral blood. The clonotype originates from a man between 40 and 49 years old with acute or convalescent COVID-19. The CDR3 spells CASSWDRRTEAFF. The CDR3, as DNA: TGTGCCAGCAGTTGGGACAGGAGGACTGAAGCTTTCTTT.